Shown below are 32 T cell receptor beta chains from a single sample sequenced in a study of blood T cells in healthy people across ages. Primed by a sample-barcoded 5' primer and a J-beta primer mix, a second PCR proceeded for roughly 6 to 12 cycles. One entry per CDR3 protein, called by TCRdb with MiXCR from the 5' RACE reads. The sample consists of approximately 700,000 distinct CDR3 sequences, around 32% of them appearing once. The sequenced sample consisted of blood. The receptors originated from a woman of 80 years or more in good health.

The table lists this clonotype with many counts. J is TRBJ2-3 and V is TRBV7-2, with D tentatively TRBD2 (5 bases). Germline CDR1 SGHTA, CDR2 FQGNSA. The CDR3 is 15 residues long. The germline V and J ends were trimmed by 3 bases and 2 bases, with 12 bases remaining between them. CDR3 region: CASSFSGIFTDTQYF. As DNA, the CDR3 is TGTGCCAGCAGCTTTTCGGGGATCTTCACAGATACGCAGTATTTT.

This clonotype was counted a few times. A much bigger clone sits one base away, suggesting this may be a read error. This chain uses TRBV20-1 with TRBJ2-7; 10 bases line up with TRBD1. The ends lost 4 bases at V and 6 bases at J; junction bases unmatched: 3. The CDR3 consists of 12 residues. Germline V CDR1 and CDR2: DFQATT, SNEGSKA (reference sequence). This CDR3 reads CSATDRGGEQYF. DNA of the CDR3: TGCAGTGCTACGGACAGGGGGGGCGAGCAGTACTTC.

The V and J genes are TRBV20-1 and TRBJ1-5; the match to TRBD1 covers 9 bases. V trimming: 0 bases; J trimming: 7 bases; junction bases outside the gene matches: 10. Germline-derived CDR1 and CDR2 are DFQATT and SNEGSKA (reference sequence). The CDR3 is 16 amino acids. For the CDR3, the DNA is TGCAGTGCTAGAGAGCCCCCTGGACAGGGGAGGCAGCCCCAGCATTTT. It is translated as CSAREPPGQGRQPQHF.

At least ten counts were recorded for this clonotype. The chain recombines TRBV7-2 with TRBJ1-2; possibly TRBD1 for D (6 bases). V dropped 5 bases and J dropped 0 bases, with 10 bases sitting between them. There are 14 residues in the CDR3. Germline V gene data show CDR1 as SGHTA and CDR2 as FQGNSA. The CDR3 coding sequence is TGTGCCAGCAGCCCCCGGACAGCTAACTATGGCTACACCTTC. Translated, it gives CASSPRTANYGYTF.

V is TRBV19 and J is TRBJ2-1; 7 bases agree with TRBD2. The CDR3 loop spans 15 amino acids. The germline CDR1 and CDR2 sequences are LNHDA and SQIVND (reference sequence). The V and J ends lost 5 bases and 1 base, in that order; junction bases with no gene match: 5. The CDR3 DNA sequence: TGTGCCAGTAGTGCCCGGGGGGAATCCTACAATGAGCAGTTCTTC. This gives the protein CASSARGESYNEQFF.

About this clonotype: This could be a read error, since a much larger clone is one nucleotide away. CDR3 protein: CSARDWRDQYEQYF. CDR3 coding DNA: TGCAGTGCTAGAGATTGGCGGGACCAATATGAGCAGTACTTC. This chain uses TRBV20-1 with TRBJ2-5, with a weak D call TRBD2 (6 bases). CDR1 is DFQATT and CDR2 is SNEGSKA in the germline V gene (reference sequence). V gave up 0 bases and J gave up 11 bases, with 19 bases separating them. The CDR3 length is 14 residues.

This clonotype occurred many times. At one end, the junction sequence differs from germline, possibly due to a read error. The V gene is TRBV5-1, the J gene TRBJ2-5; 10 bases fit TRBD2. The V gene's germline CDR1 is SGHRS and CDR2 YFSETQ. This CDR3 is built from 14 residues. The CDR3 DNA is TGTGCCAGCAGCTCAGCGGGGGGGCAAGAGACCCAGTACTTC. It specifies CASSSAGGQETQYF. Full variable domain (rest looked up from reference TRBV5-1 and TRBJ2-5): KAGVTQTPRYLIKTRGQQVTLSCSPISGHRSVSWYQQTPGQGLQFLFEYFSETQRNKGNFPGRFSGRQFSNSRSEMNVSTLELGDSALYLCASSSAGGQETQYFGPGTRLLVL.

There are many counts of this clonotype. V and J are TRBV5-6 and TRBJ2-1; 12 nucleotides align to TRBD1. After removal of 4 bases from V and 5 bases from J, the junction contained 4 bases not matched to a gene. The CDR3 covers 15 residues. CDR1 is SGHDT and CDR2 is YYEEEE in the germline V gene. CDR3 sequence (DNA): TGTGCCAGCAGCAACCGGGACAGGGGGCACAATGAGCAGTTCTTC. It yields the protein CASSNRDRGHNEQFF. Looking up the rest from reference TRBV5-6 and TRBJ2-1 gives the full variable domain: DAGVTQSPTHLIKTRGQQVTLRCSPKSGHDTVSWYQQALGQGPQFIFQYYEEEERQRGNFPDRFSGHQFPNYSSELNVNALLLGDSALYLCASSNRDRGHNEQFFGPGTRLTVL.

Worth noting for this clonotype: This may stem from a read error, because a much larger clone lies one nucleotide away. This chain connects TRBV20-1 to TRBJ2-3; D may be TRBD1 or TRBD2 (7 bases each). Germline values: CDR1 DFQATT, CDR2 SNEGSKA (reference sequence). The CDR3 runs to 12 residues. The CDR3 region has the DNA TGCAGGGCTATCAGGGGGGGAGATACGCAGTATTTT. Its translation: CRAIRGGDTQYF.

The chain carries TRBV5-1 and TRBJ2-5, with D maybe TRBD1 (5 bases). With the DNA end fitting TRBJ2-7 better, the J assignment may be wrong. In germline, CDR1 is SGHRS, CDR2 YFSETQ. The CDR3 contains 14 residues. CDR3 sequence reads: CASSLGQPLGEQYF. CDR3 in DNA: TGCGCCAGCAGCTTGGGACAGCCTTTAGGCGAGCAGTACTTC.

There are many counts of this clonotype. The DNA of the CDR3 is TGTGCCAGCAGCTTACCGGGGGTGGATGGCTACACCTTC. It specifies CASSLPGVDGYTF. The V and J genes are TRBV28 and TRBJ1-2; a possible D gene is TRBD1 (5 bases). The V and J ends lost 6 bases and 6 bases respectively, with 14 bases between them. Germline CDR1 MDHEN, CDR2 SYDVKM. CDR3 size: 13 residues.

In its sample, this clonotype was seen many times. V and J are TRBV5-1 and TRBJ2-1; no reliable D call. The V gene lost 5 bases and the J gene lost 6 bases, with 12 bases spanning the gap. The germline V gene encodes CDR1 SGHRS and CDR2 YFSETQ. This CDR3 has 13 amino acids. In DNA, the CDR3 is TGCGCCAGCAGTAGACCTATAACCAATGAGCAGTTCTTC. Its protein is CASSRPITNEQFF.

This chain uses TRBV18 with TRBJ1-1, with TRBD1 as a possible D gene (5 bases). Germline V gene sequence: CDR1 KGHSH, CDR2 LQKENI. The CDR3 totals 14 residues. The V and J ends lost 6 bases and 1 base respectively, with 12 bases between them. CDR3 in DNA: TGTGCCAGCTCCCAGACAGCTCGGAACACTGAAGCTTTCTTT. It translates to CASSQTARNTEAFF.

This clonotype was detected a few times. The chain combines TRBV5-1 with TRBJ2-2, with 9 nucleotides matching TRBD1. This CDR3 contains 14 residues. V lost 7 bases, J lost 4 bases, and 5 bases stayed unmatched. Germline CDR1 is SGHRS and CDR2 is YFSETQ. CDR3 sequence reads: CASAEQGATGELFF. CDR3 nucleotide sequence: TGCGCCAGCGCCGAACAGGGGGCCACCGGGGAGCTGTTTTTT.

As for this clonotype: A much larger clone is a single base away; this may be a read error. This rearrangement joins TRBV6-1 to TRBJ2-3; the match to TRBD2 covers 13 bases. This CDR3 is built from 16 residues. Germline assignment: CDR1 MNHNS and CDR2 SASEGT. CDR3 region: CAGSFTSGGVTDTQYF. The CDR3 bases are TGTGCCGGCAGTTTTACTAGCGGGGGGGTCACAGATACGCAGTATTTT.

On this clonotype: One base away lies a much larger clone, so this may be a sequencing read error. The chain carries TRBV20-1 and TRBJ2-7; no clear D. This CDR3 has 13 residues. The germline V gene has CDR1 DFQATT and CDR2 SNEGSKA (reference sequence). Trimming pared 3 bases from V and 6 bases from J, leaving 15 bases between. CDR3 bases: TGCAGTGCTAGGGTCCGGACCGTCACCGAGCAGTACTTC. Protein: CSARVRTVTEQYF.

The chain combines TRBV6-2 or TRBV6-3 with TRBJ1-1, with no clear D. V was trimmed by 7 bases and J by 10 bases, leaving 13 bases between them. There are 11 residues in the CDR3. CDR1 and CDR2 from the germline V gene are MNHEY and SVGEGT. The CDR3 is CASTPGVGAFF. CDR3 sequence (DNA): TGTGCCAGCACCCCGGGAGTGGGAGCTTTCTTT.

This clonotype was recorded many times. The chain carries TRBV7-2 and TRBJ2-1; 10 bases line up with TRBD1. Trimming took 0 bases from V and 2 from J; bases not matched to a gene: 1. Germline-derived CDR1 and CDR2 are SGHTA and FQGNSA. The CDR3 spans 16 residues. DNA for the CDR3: TGTGCCAGCAGCTTAGCCGGGACAGGGGCCTACAATGAGCAGTTCTTC. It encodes CASSLAGTGAYNEQFF.

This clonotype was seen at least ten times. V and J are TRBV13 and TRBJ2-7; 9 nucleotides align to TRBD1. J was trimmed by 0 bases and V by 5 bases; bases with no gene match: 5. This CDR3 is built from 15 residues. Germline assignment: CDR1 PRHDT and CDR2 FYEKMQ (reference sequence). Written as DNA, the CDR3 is TGTGCCAGCAGCGCGGACAGGGGCTTCTCCTACGAGCAGTACTTC. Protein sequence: CASSADRGFSYEQYF.

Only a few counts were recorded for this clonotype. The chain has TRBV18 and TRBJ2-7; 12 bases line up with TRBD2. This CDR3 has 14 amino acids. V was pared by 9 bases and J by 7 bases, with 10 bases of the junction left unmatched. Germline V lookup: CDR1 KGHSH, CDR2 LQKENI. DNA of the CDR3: TGTGCCAGTACTAGCGGGGGGACCTACAATGAGCAGTACTTC. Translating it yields CASTSGGTYNEQYF.

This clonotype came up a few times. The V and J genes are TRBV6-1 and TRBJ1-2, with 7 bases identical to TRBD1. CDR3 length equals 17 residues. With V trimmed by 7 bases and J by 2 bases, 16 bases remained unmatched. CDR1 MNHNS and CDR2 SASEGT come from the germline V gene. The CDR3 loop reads CASNPATRGRTNYGYTF. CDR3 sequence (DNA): TGTGCCAGCAATCCCGCTACAAGGGGGCGAACCAACTATGGCTACACCTTC.

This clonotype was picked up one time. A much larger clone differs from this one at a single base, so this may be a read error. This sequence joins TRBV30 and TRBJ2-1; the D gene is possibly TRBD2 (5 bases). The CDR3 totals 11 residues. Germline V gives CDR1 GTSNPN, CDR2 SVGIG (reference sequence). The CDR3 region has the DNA TGTACCTGGAGGCGAGGCTATGAGCAGTTCTTC. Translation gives CTWRRGYEQFF. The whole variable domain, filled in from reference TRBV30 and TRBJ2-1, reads SQTIHQWPATLVQPVGSPLSLECTVEGTSNPNLYWYRQAAGRGLQLLFYSVGIGQISSEVPQNLSASRPQDRQFILSSKKLLLSDSGFYLCTWRRGYEQFFGPGTRLTVL.

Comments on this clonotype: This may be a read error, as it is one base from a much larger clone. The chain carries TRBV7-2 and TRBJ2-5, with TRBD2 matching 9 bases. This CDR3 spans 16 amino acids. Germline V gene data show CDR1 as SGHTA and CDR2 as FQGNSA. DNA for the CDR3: TGTGCCGGCAGCATCGGGGTAGCGGGGGAACAAGAGACCCAGTACTTC. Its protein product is CAGSIGVAGEQETQYF.

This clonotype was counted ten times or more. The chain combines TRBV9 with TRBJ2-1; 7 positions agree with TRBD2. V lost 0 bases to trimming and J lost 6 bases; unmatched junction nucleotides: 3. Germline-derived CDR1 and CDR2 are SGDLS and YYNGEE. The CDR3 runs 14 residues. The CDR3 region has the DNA TGTGCCAGCAGCGTAGATGGGGGGGTCAATGAGCAGTTCTTC. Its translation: CASSVDGGVNEQFF.

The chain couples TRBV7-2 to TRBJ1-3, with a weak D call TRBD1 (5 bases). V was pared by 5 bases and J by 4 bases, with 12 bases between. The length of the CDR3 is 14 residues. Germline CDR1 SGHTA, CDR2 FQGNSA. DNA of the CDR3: TGTGCCAGCAGCCAAGGGGCAGGGGGAAACACCATATATTTT. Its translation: CASSQGAGGNTIYF. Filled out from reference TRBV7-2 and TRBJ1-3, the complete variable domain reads GAGVSQSPSNKVTEKGKDVELRCDPISGHTALYWYRQSLGQGLEFLIYFQGNSAPDKSGLPSDRFSAERTGGSVSTLTIQRTQQEDSAVYLCASSQGAGGNTIYFGEGSWLTVV.

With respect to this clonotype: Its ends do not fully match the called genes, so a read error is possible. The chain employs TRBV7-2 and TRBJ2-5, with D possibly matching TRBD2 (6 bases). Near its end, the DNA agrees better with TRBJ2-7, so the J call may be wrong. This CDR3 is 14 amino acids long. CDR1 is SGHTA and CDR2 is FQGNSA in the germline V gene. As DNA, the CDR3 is TGTACCGGCAGCCCCAATCGGGGGTTTGGCGAGCAGTACTTC. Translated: CTGSPNRGFGEQYF.

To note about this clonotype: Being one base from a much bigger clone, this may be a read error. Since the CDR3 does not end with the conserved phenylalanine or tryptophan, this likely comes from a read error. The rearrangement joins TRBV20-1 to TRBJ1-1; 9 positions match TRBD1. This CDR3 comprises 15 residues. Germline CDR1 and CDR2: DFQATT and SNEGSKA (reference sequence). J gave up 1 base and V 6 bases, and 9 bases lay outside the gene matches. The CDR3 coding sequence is TGCAGTGCCTTAAGACTGGGACAGGGGAACACTGAAGCTTTCTTG. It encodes CSALRLGQGNTEAFL.

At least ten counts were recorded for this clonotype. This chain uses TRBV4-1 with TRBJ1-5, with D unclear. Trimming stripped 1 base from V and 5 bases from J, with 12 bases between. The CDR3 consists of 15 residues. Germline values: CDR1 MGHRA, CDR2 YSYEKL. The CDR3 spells CASSQGERVDQPQHF. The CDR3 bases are TGCGCCAGCAGCCAAGGGGAGAGGGTGGATCAGCCCCAGCATTTT.

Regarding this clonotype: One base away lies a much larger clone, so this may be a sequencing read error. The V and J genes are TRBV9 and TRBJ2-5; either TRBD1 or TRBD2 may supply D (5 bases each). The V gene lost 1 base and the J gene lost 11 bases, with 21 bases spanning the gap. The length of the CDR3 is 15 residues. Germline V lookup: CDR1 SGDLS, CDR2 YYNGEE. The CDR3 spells CASSVRGAAGYEQYF. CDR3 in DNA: TGTGCCAGCAGCGTAAGAGGGGCCGCCGGCTATGAGCAGTACTTC.

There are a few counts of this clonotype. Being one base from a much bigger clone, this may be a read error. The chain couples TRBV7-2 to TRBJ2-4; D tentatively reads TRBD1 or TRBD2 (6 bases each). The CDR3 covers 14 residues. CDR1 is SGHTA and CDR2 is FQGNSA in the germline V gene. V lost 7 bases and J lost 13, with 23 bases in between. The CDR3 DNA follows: TGTGCCAGCACTGACCCCGGGGGACAAGAGGCCCAGTACTTC. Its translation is CASTDPGGQEAQYF. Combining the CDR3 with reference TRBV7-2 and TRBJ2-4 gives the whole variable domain GAGVSQSPSNKVTEKGKDVELRCDPISGHTALYWYRQSLGQGLEFLIYFQGNSAPDKSGLPSDRFSAERTGGSVSTLTIQRTQQEDSAVYLCASTDPGGQEAQYFGAGTRLSVL.

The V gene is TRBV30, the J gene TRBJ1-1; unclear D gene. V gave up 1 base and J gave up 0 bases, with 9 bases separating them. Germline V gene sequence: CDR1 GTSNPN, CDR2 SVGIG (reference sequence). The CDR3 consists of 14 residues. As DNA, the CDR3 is TGTGCCTGGAGTGCTGGACGGTTGAACACTGAAGCTTTCTTT. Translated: CAWSAGRLNTEAFF.

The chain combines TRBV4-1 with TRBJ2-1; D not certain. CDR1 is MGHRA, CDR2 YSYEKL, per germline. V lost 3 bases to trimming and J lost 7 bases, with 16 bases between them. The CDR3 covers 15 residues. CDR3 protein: CASSHGRGALNEQFF. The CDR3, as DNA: TGCGCCAGCAGCCATGGACGAGGAGCATTAAATGAGCAGTTCTTC.